This T cell receptor (beta chain) emerged from a study of T cell repertoires in cytomegalovirus infection. Germline values: CDR1 DFQATT, CDR2 SNEGSKA (reference sequence). Trimming took 0 bases from V and 14 from J, leaving 5 bases between them. The CDR3 spans 9 residues. As concerns this clonotype: Its antigen is unknown.

TCRdb itself ran the reads through MiXCR, one entry per CDR3 protein. Among about 920,000 distinct CDR3 sequences listed, more than 25% were seen once. The V gene is TRBV20-1, the J gene TRBJ2-1; unclear D gene. The clonotype originates from a human donor in good health (CMV status not recorded). Some clones in this sample may be carry-over from other donors' samples. The source was cultured CD8+ T cells from PBMCs, collected from culture after CMV antigen stimulation. CDR3 bases: TGCAGTGCTAGAGATTACAAGTTCTTC. Its protein is CSARDYKFF.